This T cell receptor beta chain derives from a study of response to subunit inactivated influenza vaccine. Trimming removed 3 bases from V and 10 bases from J, with 16 bases in between. This CDR3 comprises 14 residues. The germline CDR1 and CDR2 sequences are SGHTA and FQGNSA. TCRdb re-analysed the RT-PCR reads in MiXCR, keeping a single row per CDR3 protein. The table has hundreds of thousands of distinct CDR3 sequences, around 10% seen once. This clonotype was counted a single time. These data also formed part of another study, on T cells expressing NK-cell markers. That publication notes: 5'RACE template switching with UMIs produced the TCR beta cDNA. Anti-gamma-delta TCR antibody use in several experiments restricted sorting to alpha-beta TCR T cells. CD8+ T cells in 5 or 6 donors included dominant NKG2C+ clonotypes at 1.0-7.0%. These clonotypes also led the CD3+CD56-NKG2C+ fraction in several donors. Whether expanded NKG2C-expressing T cell clones recognize HCMV is unknown.

The sample consisted of PBMCs from blood, taken on the day of vaccination. This rearrangement joins TRBV7-2 to TRBJ2-1; maybe TRBD2 (6 bases). This receptor was obtained from a man aged 50 to 59 who received an inactivated influenza vaccine. DNA of the CDR3: TGTGCCAGCAGCTTTGTGTCGGAGGGTCGGGAGCAGTTCTTC. This translates into CASSFVSEGREQFF.